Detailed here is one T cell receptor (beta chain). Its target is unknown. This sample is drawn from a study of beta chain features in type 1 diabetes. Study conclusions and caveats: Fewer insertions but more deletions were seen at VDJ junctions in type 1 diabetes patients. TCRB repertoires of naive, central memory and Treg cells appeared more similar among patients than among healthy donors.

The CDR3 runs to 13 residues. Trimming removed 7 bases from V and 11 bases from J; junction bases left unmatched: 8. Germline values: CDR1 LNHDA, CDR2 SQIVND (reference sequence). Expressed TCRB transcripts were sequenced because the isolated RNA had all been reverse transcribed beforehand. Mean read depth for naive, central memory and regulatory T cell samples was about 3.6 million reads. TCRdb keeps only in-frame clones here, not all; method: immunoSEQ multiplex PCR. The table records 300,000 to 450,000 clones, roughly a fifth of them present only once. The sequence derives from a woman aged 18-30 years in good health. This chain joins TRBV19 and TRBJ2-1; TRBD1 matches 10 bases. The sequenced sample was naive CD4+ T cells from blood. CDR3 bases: TGTGCCAGTACCGGGACAGGGGTTAGGAAGCAGTTCTTC. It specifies CASTGTGVRKQFF.